This is a list of T cell receptor beta chains from one sample in a study of regulatory dendritic cells for organ transplantation. Method: immunoSEQ multiplex PCR; TCRdb's copy keeps in-frame clones and lacks some. The table includes 29,000 or so clones, about 80% detected once. Sequenced material: memory CD4+ T cells from blood. The receptors come from a human donor in good health. Both conserved end residues are part of each CDR3. A D gene is named only where the DNA matches it firmly.

TRBJ2-6 | . | TRBV4-1 | CASSQASLGASGANVLTF | TGCGCCAGCAGCCAAGCCAGCCTAGGAGCCTCTGGGGCCAACGTCCTGACTTTC
TRBJ2-5 | TRBD1 | TRBV6-1 | CASSVRQGANQETQYF | TGTGCCAGCAGTGTTCGCCAGGGGGCGAATCAAGAGACCCAGTACTTC
TRBJ2-7 | TRBD1 | TRBV2 | CASSEIGGQSYEQYF | TGTGCCAGCAGTGAAATAGGGGGACAGTCCTACGAGCAGTACTTC
TRBJ1-5 | . | TRBV7-8 | CASSSAKRGYDQPQHF | TGTGCCAGCAGTTCCGCAAAACGGGGTTACGATCAGCCCCAGCATTTT
TRBJ2-1 | . | TRBV18 | CASSPDRNHNEQFF | TGTGCCAGCTCACCAGACAGAAACCACAATGAGCAGTTCTTC
TRBJ1-2 | . | TRBV6-6 | CASRQQDNLNYGYTF | TGTGCCAGCAGGCAGCAGGATAACCTTAACTATGGCTACACCTTC
TRBJ1-1 | TRBD1 | TRBV30 | CAWSVQGAGDTEAFF | TGTGCCTGGAGTGTGCAGGGGGCGGGTGACACTGAAGCTTTCTTT
TRBJ1-2 | TRBD1 | TRBV7-8 | CASSLTGDYGYTF | TGTGCCAGCAGCTTGACAGGGGACTATGGCTACACCTTC
TRBJ2-2 | TRBD2 | TRBV19 | CASSIGLAATNTGELFF | TGTGCCAGTAGTATAGGCCTAGCGGCTACGAACACCGGGGAGCTGTTTTTT
TRBJ2-7 | . | TRBV7-2 | CASSLGGPGLNEQYF | TGTGCCAGCAGCTTAGGCGGTCCGGGGCTAAACGAGCAGTACTTC
TRBJ1-4 | TRBD1 | TRBV28 | CASTEGALGTGLLSTNEKLFF | TGTGCCAGCACAGAAGGGGCCCTCGGGACAGGGTTACTTTCAACTAATGAAAAACTGTTTTTT